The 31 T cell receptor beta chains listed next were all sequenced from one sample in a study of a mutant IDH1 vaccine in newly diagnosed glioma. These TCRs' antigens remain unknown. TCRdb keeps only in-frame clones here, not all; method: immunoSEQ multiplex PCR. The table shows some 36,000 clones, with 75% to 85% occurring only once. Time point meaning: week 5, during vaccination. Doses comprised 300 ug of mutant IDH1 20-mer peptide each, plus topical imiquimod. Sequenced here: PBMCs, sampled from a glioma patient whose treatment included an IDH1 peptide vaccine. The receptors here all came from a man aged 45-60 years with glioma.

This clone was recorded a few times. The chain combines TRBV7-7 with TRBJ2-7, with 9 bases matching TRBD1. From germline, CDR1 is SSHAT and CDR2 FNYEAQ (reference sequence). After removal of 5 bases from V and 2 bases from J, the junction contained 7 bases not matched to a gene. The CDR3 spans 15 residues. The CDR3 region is CASSTGTGPAYEQYF. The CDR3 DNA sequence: TGTGCCAGCAGCACCGGGACAGGGCCGGCCTACGAGCAGTACTTC.

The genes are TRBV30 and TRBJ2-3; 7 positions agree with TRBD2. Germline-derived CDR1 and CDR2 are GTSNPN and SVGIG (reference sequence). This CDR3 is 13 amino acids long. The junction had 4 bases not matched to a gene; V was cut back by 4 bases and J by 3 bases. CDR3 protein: CAWNPGGTDTQYF. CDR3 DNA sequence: TGTGCCTGGAACCCGGGGGGTACAGATACGCAGTATTTT.

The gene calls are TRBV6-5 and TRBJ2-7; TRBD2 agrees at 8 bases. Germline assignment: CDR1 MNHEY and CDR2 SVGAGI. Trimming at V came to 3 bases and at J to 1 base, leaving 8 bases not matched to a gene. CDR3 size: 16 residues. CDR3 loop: CASSYERGGQSYEQYF. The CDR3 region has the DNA TGTGCCAGCAGTTATGAACGCGGGGGGCAGTCCTACGAGCAGTACTTC.

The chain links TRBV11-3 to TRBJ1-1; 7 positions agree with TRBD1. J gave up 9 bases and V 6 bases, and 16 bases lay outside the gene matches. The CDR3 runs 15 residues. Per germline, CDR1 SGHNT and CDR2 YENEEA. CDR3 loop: CASSRGRGTARQAFF. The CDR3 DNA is TGTGCCAGCAGTAGGGGACGTGGGACAGCTCGACAAGCTTTCTTT.

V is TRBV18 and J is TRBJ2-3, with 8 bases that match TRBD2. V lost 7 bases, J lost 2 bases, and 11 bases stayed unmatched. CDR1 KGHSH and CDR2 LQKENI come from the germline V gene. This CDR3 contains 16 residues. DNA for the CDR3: TGTGCCAGCTTGCCGGAACAGCGGGAGTTCACAGATACGCAGTATTTT. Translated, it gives CASLPEQREFTDTQYF.

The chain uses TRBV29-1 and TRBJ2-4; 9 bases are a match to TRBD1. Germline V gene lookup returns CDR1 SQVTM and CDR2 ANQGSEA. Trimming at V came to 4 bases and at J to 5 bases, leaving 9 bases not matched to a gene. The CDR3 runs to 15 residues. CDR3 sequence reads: CSVVTAGQGQNIQYF. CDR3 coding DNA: TGCAGCGTTGTAACTGCGGGACAGGGCCAAAACATTCAGTACTTC. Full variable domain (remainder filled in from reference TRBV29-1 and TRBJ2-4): SAVISQKPSRDICQRGTSLTIQCQVDSQVTMMFWYRQQPGQSLTLIATANQGSEATYESGFVIDKFPISRPNLTFSTLTVSNMSPEDSSIYLCSVVTAGQGQNIQYFGAGTRLSVL.

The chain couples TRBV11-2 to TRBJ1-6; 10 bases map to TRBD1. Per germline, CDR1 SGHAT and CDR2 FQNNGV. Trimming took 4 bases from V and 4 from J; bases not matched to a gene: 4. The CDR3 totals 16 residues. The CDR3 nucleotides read TGTGCCAGCAGCTCAAGGACAGGGGGTTATAATTCACCCCTCCACTTT. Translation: CASSSRTGGYNSPLHF.

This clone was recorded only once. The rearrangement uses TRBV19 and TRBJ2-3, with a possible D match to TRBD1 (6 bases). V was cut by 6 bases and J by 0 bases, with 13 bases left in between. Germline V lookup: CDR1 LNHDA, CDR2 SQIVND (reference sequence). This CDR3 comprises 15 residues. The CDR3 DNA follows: TGTGCCAGTAGGACAGGATCCCGTAGCACAGATACGCAGTATTTT. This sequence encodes CASRTGSRSTDTQYF.

This CDR3 is CASSSWRSGGAETQYF. CDR3 nucleotides: TGTGCCAGCAGCTCATGGAGATCAGGGGGTGCGGAGACCCAGTACTTC. The rearrangement links TRBV7-9 to TRBJ2-5; 7 bases are shared with TRBD1. Germline trimming cut 4 bases from V and 5 bases from J; bases unmatched to any gene: 13. The CDR3 spans 16 residues. Germline CDR1 SEHNR, CDR2 FQNEAQ (reference sequence).

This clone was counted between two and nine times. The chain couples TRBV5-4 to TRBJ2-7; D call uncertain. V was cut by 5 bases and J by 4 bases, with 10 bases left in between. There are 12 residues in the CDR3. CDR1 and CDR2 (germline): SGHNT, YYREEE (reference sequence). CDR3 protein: CASSLLGYEQYF. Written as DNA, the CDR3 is TGTGCCAGCAGTCTACTCGGATACGAGCAGTACTTC.

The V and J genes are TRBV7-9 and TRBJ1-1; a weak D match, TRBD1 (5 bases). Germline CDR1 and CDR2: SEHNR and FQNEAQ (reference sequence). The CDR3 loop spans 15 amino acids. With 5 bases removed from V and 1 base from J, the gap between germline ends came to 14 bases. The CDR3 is CASSDAGGGNTEAFF. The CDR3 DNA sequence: TGTGCCAGCAGCGATGCGGGGGGAGGGAACACTGAAGCTTTCTTT. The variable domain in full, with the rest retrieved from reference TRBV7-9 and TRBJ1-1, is DTGVSQNPRHKITKRGQNVTFRCDPISEHNRLYWYRQTLGQGPEFLTYFQNEAQLEKSRLLSDRFSAERPKGSFSTLEIQRTEQGDSAMYLCASSDAGGGNTEAFFGQGTRLTVV.

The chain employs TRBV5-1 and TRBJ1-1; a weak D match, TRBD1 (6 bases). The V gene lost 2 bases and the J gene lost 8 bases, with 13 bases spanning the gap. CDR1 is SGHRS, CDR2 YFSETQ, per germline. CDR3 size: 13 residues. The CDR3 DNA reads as TGCGCCAGCAGCTTAATCCCCGGGGGCGAAGCTTTCTTT. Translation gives CASSLIPGGEAFF.

The CDR3 coding sequence is TGTGCCAGCAGTGTTTTGGGGTCAGATACGCAGTATTTT. Translated: CASSVLGSDTQYF. The V and J genes are TRBV2 and TRBJ2-3; no clear D. The germline gives CDR1 SNHLY, CDR2 FYNNEI. The CDR3 has 13 amino acids. Trimming took off 4 bases at V and 4 bases at J, with 9 bases between the two ends.

The CDR3 is CASREQGGEQYF. DNA of the CDR3: TGCGCCAGCAGGGAGCAGGGGGGCGAGCAGTACTTC. This chain joins TRBV5-1 and TRBJ2-7; D is perhaps TRBD1 (7 bases). Trimming cost V 5 bases and J 6 bases, with 12 bases left between them. This CDR3 comprises 12 residues. Germline assignment: CDR1 SGHRS and CDR2 YFSETQ.

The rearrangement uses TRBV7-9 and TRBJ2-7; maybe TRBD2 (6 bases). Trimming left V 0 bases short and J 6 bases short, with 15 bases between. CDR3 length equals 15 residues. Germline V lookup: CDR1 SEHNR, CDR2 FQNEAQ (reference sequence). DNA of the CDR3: TGTGCCAGCAGCTTAGCGCTCGCGGGAATTGGCGAGCAGTACTTC. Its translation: CASSLALAGIGEQYF.

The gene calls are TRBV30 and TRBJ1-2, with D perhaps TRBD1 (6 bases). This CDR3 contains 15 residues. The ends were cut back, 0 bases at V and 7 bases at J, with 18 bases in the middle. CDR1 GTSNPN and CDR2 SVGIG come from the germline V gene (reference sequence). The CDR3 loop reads CAWSVGLGGAGGYTF. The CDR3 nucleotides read TGTGCCTGGAGTGTGGGCCTCGGGGGCGCGGGTGGCTACACCTTC.

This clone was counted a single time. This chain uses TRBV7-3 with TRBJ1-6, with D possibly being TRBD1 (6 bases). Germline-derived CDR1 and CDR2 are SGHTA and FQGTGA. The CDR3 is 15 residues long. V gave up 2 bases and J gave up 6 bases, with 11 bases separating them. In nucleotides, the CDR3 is TGTGCCAGCAGCTTAGGCCAGGGGATTAATTCACCCCTCCACTTT. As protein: CASSLGQGINSPLHF.

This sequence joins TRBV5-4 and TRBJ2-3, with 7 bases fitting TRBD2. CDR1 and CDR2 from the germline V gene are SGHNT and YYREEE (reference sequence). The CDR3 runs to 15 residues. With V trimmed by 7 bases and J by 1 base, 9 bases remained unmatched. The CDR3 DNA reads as TGTGCCAGCCATTACGCGGGAGATGGCACAGATACGCAGTATTTT. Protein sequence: CASHYAGDGTDTQYF.

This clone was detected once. The DNA of the CDR3 is TGTGCCAGCAGGGCCGGACTAGCGGGAGAGACCCAGTACTTC. Protein: CASRAGLAGETQYF. V usage is TRBV7-9 and J usage is TRBJ2-5, with 11 nucleotides matching TRBD2. Germline trimming cut 6 bases from V and 4 bases from J; bases unmatched to any gene: 4. CDR3 length equals 14 residues. The V gene's germline CDR1 is SEHNR and CDR2 FQNEAQ (reference sequence).

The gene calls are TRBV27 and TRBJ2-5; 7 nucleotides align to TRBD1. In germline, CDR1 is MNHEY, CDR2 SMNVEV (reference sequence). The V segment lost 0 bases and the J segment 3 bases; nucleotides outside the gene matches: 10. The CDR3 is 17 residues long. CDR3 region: CASSLSFGPQGEETQYF. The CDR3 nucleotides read TGTGCCAGCAGTTTATCGTTCGGGCCGCAGGGGGAAGAGACCCAGTACTTC.

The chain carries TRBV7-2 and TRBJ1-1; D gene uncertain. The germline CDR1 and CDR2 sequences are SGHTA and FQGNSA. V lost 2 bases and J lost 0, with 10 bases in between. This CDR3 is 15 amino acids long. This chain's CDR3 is CASSLLPDLNTEAFF. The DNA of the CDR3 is TGTGCCAGCAGCTTATTACCGGATTTGAACACTGAAGCTTTCTTT.

The CDR3 DNA follows: TGTGCCAGCAGCGAGGGGACAGCCGCCTATGGCTACACCTTC. It yields the protein CASSEGTAAYGYTF. The chain joins TRBV9 to TRBJ1-2; 7 nucleotides align to TRBD1. V lost 3 bases, J lost 4 bases, and 6 bases stayed unmatched. The V gene's germline CDR1 is SGDLS and CDR2 YYNGEE. CDR3 length: 14 amino acids.

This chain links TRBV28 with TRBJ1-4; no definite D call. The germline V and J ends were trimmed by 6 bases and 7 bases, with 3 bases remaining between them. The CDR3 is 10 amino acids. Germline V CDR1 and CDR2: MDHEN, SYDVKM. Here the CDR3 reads CASRGEKLFF. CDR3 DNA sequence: TGTGCCAGCAGAGGTGAAAAACTGTTTTTT.

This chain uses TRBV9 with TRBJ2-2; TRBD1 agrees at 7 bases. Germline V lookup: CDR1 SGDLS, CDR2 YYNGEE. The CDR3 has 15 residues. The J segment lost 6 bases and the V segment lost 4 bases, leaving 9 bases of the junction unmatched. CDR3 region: CASSPRQGVAGELFF. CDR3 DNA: TGTGCCAGCAGCCCTAGACAGGGCGTGGCCGGGGAGCTGTTTTTT. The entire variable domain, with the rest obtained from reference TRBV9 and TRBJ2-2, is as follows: DSGVTQTPKHLITATGQRVTLRCSPRSGDLSVYWYQQSLDQGLQFLIQYYNGEERAKGNILERFSAQQFPDLHSELNLSSLELGDSALYFCASSPRQGVAGELFFGEGSRLTVL.

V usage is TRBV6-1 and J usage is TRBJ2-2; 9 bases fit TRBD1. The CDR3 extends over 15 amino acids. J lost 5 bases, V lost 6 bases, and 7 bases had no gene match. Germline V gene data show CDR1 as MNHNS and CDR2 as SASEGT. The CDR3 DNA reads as TGTGCCAGCAGGCTCGGACAGGGGAGAACCGGGGAGCTGTTTTTT. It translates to CASRLGQGRTGELFF.

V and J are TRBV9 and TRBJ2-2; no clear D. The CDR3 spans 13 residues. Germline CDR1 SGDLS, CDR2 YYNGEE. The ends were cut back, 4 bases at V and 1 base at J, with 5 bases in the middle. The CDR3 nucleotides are TGTGCCAGCAGCCCCGGGAACACCGGGGAGCTGTTTTTT. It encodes CASSPGNTGELFF.

This CDR3 is CATSGPVGNTIYF. The CDR3 DNA reads as TGTGCCACCAGCGGCCCAGTGGGAAACACCATATATTTT. The gene calls are TRBV15 and TRBJ1-3; no clear D gene. The germline V gene encodes CDR1 LNHNV and CDR2 YYDKDF (reference sequence). CDR3 length equals 13 residues. Trimming cost V 5 bases and J 4 bases, with 9 bases left between them.

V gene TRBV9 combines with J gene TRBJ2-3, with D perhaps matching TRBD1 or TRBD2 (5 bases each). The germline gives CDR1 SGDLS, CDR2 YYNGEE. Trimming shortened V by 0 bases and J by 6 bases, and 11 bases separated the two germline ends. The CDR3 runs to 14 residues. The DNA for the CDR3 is TGTGCCAGCAGCGTAGCACCCGAGGGGGATACGCAGTATTTT. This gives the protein CASSVAPEGDTQYF.

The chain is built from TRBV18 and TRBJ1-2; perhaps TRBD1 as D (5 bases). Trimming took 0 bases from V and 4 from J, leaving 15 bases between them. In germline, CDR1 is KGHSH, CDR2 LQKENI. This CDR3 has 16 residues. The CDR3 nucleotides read TGTGCCAGCTCACCACCTTCCGGGAGGGGATTCTATGGCTACACCTTC. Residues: CASSPPSGRGFYGYTF.

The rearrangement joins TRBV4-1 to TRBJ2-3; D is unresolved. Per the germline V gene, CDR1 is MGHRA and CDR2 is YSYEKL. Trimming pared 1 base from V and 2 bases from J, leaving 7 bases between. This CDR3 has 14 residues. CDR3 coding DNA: TGCGCCAGCAGCCAAGCCTTTGACACAGATACGCAGTATTTT. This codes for CASSQAFDTDTQYF.

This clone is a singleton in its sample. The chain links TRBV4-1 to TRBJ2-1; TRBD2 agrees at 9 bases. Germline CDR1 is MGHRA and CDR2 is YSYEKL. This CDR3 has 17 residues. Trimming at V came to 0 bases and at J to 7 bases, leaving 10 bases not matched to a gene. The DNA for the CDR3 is TGCGCCAGCAGCCAAGAAGGGGCAGCGGGGGGCAGAAATGAGCAGTTCTTC. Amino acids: CASSQEGAAGGRNEQFF.